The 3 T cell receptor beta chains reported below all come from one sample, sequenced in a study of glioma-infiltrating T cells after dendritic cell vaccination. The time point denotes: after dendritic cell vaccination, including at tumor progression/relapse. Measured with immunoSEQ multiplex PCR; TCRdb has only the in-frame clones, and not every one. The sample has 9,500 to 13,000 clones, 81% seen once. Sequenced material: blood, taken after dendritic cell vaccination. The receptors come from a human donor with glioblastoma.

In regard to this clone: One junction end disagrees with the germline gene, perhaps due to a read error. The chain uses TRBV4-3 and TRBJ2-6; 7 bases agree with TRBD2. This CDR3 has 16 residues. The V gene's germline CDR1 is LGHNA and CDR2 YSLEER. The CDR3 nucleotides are TGCGCCGGCAGCCAAGGCGGGGGTTCTGGGGCCAACGTCCTGACTTTC. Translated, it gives CAGSQGGGSGANVLTF.

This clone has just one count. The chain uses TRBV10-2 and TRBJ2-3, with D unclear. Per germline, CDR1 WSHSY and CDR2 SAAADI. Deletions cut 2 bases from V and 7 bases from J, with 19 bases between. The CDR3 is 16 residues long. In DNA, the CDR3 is TGCGCCAGCAGTGAGACCGGAGTTACTCCGTATTATACGCAGTATTTT. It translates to CASSETGVTPYYTQYF.

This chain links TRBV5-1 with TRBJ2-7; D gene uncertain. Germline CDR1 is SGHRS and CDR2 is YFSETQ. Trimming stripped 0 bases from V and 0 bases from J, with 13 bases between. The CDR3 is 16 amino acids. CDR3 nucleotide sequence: TGCGCCAGCAGCTTGGTGGGCAGTTTCATCTCCTACGAGCAGTACTTC. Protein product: CASSLVGSFISYEQYF.